This is a list of T cell receptor beta chains from one sample in a study of T-cell memory formation after mild COVID-19. TCRdb passed the 5' RACE reads through MiXCR, listing each CDR3 protein once. The repertoire has over 150,000 distinct CDR3 sequences, 10% to 15% of them found once; the top ten carry approximately 3.6%. The material sequenced was PBMCs or a T cell subset sorted from them (not recorded which). The source of these receptors is a young man who had mild COVID-19 (a few samples of this study predate the infection). Cell type and time point are not known. The CDR3 runs from the conserved cysteine through the conserved F or W. The order of the fields is clone size, D gene, V gene, J gene, CDR3 protein, CDR3 DNA. D genes are given only for firm matches. Clone sizes are given selectively: once, few, many, or a class where the clone is expanded.

abundance: NA
d_gene: NA
v_gene: TRBV18
j_gene: TRBJ2-1
CDR3aa: CASSPASTYNEQFF
CDR3nt: TGTGCCAGCTCACCCGCGTCCACCTACAATGAGCAGTTCTTC

abundance: few
d_gene: TRBD1
v_gene: TRBV20-1
j_gene: TRBJ2-5
CDR3aa: CSARVLQGGETQYF
CDR3nt: TGCAGTGCTAGAGTCCTACAGGGGGGAGAGACCCAGTACTTC

abundance: NA
d_gene: NA
v_gene: TRBV7-9
j_gene: TRBJ2-5
CDR3aa: CASSFGLYQETQYF
CDR3nt: TGTGCCAGCAGCTTTGGGCTGTATCAAGAGACCCAGTACTTC

abundance: NA
d_gene: NA
v_gene: TRBV10-3
j_gene: TRBJ1-1
CDR3aa: CAIRTQGAEAFF
CDR3nt: TGTGCCATCAGGACTCAGGGTGCTGAAGCTTTCTTT

abundance: few
d_gene: NA
v_gene: TRBV7-3
j_gene: TRBJ1-3
CDR3aa: CASSSQQGPSSGNTIYF
CDR3nt: TGTGCCAGCAGCTCCCAACAGGGTCCAAGCTCTGGAAACACCATATATTTT

abundance: few
d_gene: TRBD2
v_gene: TRBV2
j_gene: TRBJ2-7
CDR3aa: CASSEGTSYYEQYF
CDR3nt: TGTGCCAGCAGTGAGGGGACTAGCTACTACGAGCAGTACTTC

abundance: NA
d_gene: TRBD2
v_gene: TRBV5-1
j_gene: TRBJ2-3
CDR3aa: CASSLLAGSTDTQYF
CDR3nt: TGCGCCAGCAGCCTACTAGCGGGAAGCACAGATACGCAGTATTTT

abundance: few
d_gene: NA
v_gene: TRBV7-9
j_gene: TRBJ2-3
CDR3aa: CASSLGLGPRGTQYF
CDR3nt: TGTGCCAGCAGCTTAGGATTGGGACCGCGGGGTACGCAGTATTTT

abundance: NA
d_gene: NA
v_gene: TRBV6-6
j_gene: TRBJ2-5
CDR3aa: CASSNPGLETQYF
CDR3nt: TGTGCCAGCAGTAACCCAGGTCTAGAGACCCAGTACTTC

abundance: NA
d_gene: NA
v_gene: TRBV7-9
j_gene: TRBJ2-5
CDR3aa: CASSLFRDQETQYF
CDR3nt: TGTGCCAGCAGCTTATTCAGGGACCAAGAGACCCAGTACTTC

abundance: few
d_gene: NA
v_gene: TRBV7-9
j_gene: TRBJ1-4
CDR3aa: CASSRGGALREKLFF
CDR3nt: TGTGCCAGCAGCAGGGGGGGGGCTTTACGAGAAAAACTGTTTTTT

abundance: few
d_gene: TRBD1
v_gene: TRBV5-1
j_gene: TRBJ1-1
CDR3aa: CASSRTGENTEAFF
CDR3nt: TGCGCCAGCAGCCGGACAGGGGAGAACACTGAAGCTTTCTTT

abundance: many
d_gene: NA
v_gene: TRBV20-1
j_gene: TRBJ1-2
CDR3aa: CSAGASSYGYTF
CDR3nt: TGCAGTGCTGGGGCCTCCTCCTATGGCTACACCTTC

abundance: few
d_gene: TRBD2
v_gene: TRBV12-3/TRBV12-4
j_gene: TRBJ2-3
CDR3aa: CASTPVILAGGPGDTQYF
CDR3nt: TGTGCCAGCACCCCCGTCATACTAGCGGGGGGGCCCGGAGATACGCAGTATTTT

abundance: NA
d_gene: NA
v_gene: TRBV7-2
j_gene: TRBJ2-1
CDR3aa: CASSQQSSYNEQFF
CDR3nt: TGTGCCAGCAGTCAACAGAGCTCCTACAATGAGCAGTTCTTC

abundance: NA
d_gene: TRBD2
v_gene: TRBV28
j_gene: TRBJ2-3
CDR3aa: CASTSLAGSTDTQYF
CDR3nt: TGTGCCAGCACCTCTCTAGCGGGTAGCACAGATACGCAGTATTTT

abundance: few
d_gene: TRBD2
v_gene: TRBV12-3/TRBV12-4
j_gene: TRBJ2-7
CDR3aa: CASRTSGGYEQYF
CDR3nt: TGTGCCAGCAGAACTAGCGGGGGGTACGAGCAGTACTTC

abundance: few
d_gene: NA
v_gene: TRBV4-2
j_gene: TRBJ1-5
CDR3aa: CASSHGERESNQPQHF
CDR3nt: TGTGCCAGCAGCCACGGCGAACGGGAGAGCAATCAGCCCCAGCATTTT

abundance: NA
d_gene: NA
v_gene: TRBV7-2
j_gene: TRBJ2-3
CDR3aa: CASSLAGGPGTDTQYF
CDR3nt: TGTGCCAGCAGCTTAGCTGGGGGGCCGGGCACAGATACGCAGTATTTT

abundance: NA
d_gene: NA
v_gene: TRBV28
j_gene: TRBJ2-3
CDR3aa: CASSLTFLGEISTDTQYF
CDR3nt: TGTGCCAGCAGTTTAACCTTTCTCGGGGAGATTAGCACAGATACGCAGTATTTT

abundance: NA
d_gene: TRBD2
v_gene: TRBV25-1
j_gene: TRBJ2-1
CDR3aa: CASSRSGGAHEQFF
CDR3nt: TGTGCCAGCAGTCGCAGCGGGGGGGCCCATGAGCAGTTCTTC

abundance: few
d_gene: NA
v_gene: TRBV25-1
j_gene: TRBJ2-7
CDR3aa: CASSDRGFHEQYF
CDR3nt: TGTGCCAGCAGTGACCGGGGCTTCCACGAGCAGTACTTC

abundance: many
d_gene: TRBD2
v_gene: TRBV12-3/TRBV12-4
j_gene: TRBJ2-5
CDR3aa: CASSLRGGETQYF
CDR3nt: TGTGCCAGCAGTTTACGGGGGGGGGAGACCCAGTACTTC

abundance: few
d_gene: NA
v_gene: TRBV7-9
j_gene: TRBJ2-7
CDR3aa: CASSPRGEQYF
CDR3nt: TGTGCCAGCAGCCCCCGGGGCGAGCAGTACTTC

abundance: NA
d_gene: NA
v_gene: TRBV5-1
j_gene: TRBJ1-2
CDR3aa: CASSEGLRGYTF
CDR3nt: TGCGCCAGCAGCGAGGGACTTCGGGGCTACACCTTC

abundance: NA
d_gene: NA
v_gene: TRBV6-2/TRBV6-3
j_gene: TRBJ2-3
CDR3aa: CASSYLGTSTDTQYF
CDR3nt: TGTGCCAGCAGTTACCTCGGGACCAGCACAGATACGCAGTATTTT

abundance: few
d_gene: NA
v_gene: TRBV5-1
j_gene: TRBJ2-2
CDR3aa: CASSGFTGELFF
CDR3nt: TGCGCCAGCAGCGGGTTCACCGGGGAGCTGTTTTTT

abundance: NA
d_gene: NA
v_gene: TRBV5-1
j_gene: TRBJ2-3
CDR3aa: CASSLWRGPTDTQYF
CDR3nt: TGCGCCAGCAGCTTGTGGCGCGGACCCACAGATACGCAGTATTTT

abundance: few
d_gene: TRBD2
v_gene: TRBV3-1
j_gene: TRBJ2-1
CDR3aa: CASSHLSGLAGGEQFF
CDR3nt: TGTGCCAGCAGCCACCTTTCGGGACTAGCGGGTGGAGAGCAGTTCTTC

abundance: NA
d_gene: NA
v_gene: TRBV12-3/TRBV12-4
j_gene: TRBJ1-3
CDR3aa: CASSPFQAFGNTIYF
CDR3nt: TGTGCCAGCAGTCCATTCCAAGCCTTTGGAAACACCATATATTTT

abundance: many
d_gene: NA
v_gene: TRBV6-5
j_gene: TRBJ2-5
CDR3aa: CASSYFGQQETQYF
CDR3nt: TGTGCCAGCAGTTACTTTGGACAGCAAGAGACCCAGTACTTC

abundance: few
d_gene: NA
v_gene: TRBV11-3
j_gene: TRBJ2-3
CDR3aa: CASSLGRGPDTQYF
CDR3nt: TGTGCCAGCAGCTTAGGCAGGGGCCCAGATACGCAGTATTTT

abundance: few
d_gene: TRBD1
v_gene: TRBV6-7
j_gene: TRBJ2-5
CDR3aa: CASSYSTSDRGIQTQYF
CDR3nt: TGTGCCAGCAGTTACTCGACGTCGGACAGGGGGATTCAGACCCAGTACTTC

abundance: many
d_gene: NA
v_gene: TRBV3-1
j_gene: TRBJ1-1
CDR3aa: CASSQASAGTEAFF
CDR3nt: TGTGCCAGCAGCCAAGCTTCGGCCGGGACTGAAGCTTTCTTT

abundance: few
d_gene: TRBD2
v_gene: TRBV12-3/TRBV12-4
j_gene: TRBJ2-5
CDR3aa: CASSSTSGKGTQYF
CDR3nt: TGTGCCAGCAGTTCGACTAGCGGAAAAGGGACCCAGTACTTC

abundance: few
d_gene: TRBD1
v_gene: TRBV10-3
j_gene: TRBJ2-5
CDR3aa: CAISESWGQGETQYF
CDR3nt: TGTGCCATCAGTGAGTCGTGGGGACAGGGAGAGACCCAGTACTTC

abundance: NA
d_gene: NA
v_gene: TRBV5-1
j_gene: TRBJ2-5
CDR3aa: CASSLSRQSQETQYF
CDR3nt: TGCGCCAGCAGCTTGAGTAGACAATCGCAAGAGACCCAGTACTTC

abundance: NA
d_gene: NA
v_gene: TRBV10-3
j_gene: TRBJ2-3
CDR3aa: CAISEDVPSSTDTQYF
CDR3nt: TGTGCCATCAGTGAGGACGTACCTTCTAGCACAGATACGCAGTATTTT

abundance: NA
d_gene: TRBD1
v_gene: TRBV10-3
j_gene: TRBJ2-3
CDR3aa: CAIRNGQGEEYF
CDR3nt: TGTGCCATCAGGAACGGACAGGGCGAAGAGTATTTT

abundance: few
d_gene: NA
v_gene: TRBV14
j_gene: TRBJ1-1
CDR3aa: CASSQAWGQRAFF
CDR3nt: TGTGCCAGCAGCCAGGCTTGGGGACAAAGGGCTTTCTTT

abundance: NA
d_gene: TRBD1
v_gene: TRBV12-3/TRBV12-4
j_gene: TRBJ2-2
CDR3aa: CASSSGTGGTGELFF
CDR3nt: TGTGCCAGCAGTTCCGGGACAGGGGGCACCGGGGAGCTGTTTTTT

abundance: NA
d_gene: NA
v_gene: TRBV28
j_gene: TRBJ2-3
CDR3aa: CASVASTDTQYF
CDR3nt: TGTGCCAGCGTTGCTAGCACAGATACGCAGTATTTT

abundance: NA
d_gene: NA
v_gene: TRBV6-6
j_gene: TRBJ2-3
CDR3aa: CASSFGERGTQYF
CDR3nt: TGTGCCAGCAGTTTCGGGGAAAGGGGTACGCAGTATTTT

abundance: NA
d_gene: TRBD1
v_gene: TRBV12-5
j_gene: TRBJ2-5
CDR3aa: CASGWDRPRETQYF
CDR3nt: TGTGCTAGTGGTTGGGACAGGCCCCGGGAGACCCAGTACTTC

abundance: few
d_gene: NA
v_gene: TRBV4-2
j_gene: TRBJ2-5
CDR3aa: CASSPFGSREETQYF
CDR3nt: TGTGCCAGCAGCCCGTTCGGCAGTAGAGAAGAGACCCAGTACTTC

abundance: few
d_gene: TRBD1
v_gene: TRBV7-2
j_gene: TRBJ2-4
CDR3aa: CASSDRLGAGGHIDIQYF
CDR3nt: TGTGCCAGCAGCGACCGTTTAGGGGCAGGGGGCCATATCGACATTCAGTACTTC

abundance: NA
d_gene: NA
v_gene: TRBV7-2
j_gene: TRBJ2-1
CDR3aa: CASSLRISYNEQFF
CDR3nt: TGTGCCAGCAGCTTACGGATCAGCTACAATGAGCAGTTCTTC

abundance: many
d_gene: TRBD1
v_gene: TRBV5-1
j_gene: TRBJ2-7
CDR3aa: CASSPRQGADEQYF
CDR3nt: TGCGCCAGCAGCCCCCGACAGGGGGCGGACGAGCAGTACTTC

abundance: NA
d_gene: TRBD2
v_gene: TRBV20-1
j_gene: TRBJ2-3
CDR3aa: CSARGTSGGSNTQYF
CDR3nt: TGCAGTGCTAGAGGGACTAGCGGGGGGTCAAATACGCAGTATTTT

abundance: NA
d_gene: NA
v_gene: TRBV5-1
j_gene: TRBJ1-1
CDR3aa: CASSLAEELTEAFF
CDR3nt: TGCGCCAGCAGCTTGGCGGAGGAACTCACTGAAGCTTTCTTT

abundance: few
d_gene: NA
v_gene: TRBV5-1
j_gene: TRBJ1-4
CDR3aa: CASSLDVAGGMIEKLFF
CDR3nt: TGCGCCAGCAGCTTGGACGTGGCCGGAGGGATGATCGAAAAACTGTTTTTT